The T cell receptor (beta chain) described here comes from a study of blood T cells in healthy people across ages. In regard to this clonotype: Its antigen is undetermined.

Combining a sample-barcoded 5' primer with a J-beta primer mix, a second PCR ran for about 7 to 12 cycles. A single record per CDR3 protein comes from TCRdb applying MiXCR to the 5' RACE reads. The sample carries 550,000 to 700,000 distinct CDR3 sequences, 25% to 30% recorded once. V lost 4 bases, J lost 9 bases, and 16 bases lay in between. This CDR3 has 14 residues. Germline V gives CDR1 MNHEY, CDR2 SVGEGT. Whole-study findings and limits: Total diversity from one million sequenced T cells was likely underestimated.

Sequenced input: blood. This chain links TRBV6-2 or TRBV6-3 with TRBJ1-3, with a possible D match to TRBD1 (6 bases). The clonotype originates from an older woman in good health. CDR3 in DNA: TGTGCCAGCAGTTCGTCCGGGACAACGGGCACCATATATTTT. Its protein product is CASSSSGTTGTIYF.